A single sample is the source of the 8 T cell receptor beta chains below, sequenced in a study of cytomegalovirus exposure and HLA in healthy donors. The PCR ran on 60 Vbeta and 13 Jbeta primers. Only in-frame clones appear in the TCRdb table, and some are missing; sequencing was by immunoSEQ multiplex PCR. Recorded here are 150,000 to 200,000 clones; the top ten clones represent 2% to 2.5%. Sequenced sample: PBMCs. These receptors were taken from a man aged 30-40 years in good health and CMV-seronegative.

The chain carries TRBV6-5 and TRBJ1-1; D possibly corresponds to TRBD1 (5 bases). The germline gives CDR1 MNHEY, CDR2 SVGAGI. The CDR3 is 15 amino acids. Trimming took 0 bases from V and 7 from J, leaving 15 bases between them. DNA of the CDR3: TGTGCCAGCAGTTACTCTTCCCCAGGGTTGGGTGAAGCTTTCTTT. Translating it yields CASSYSSPGLGEAFF.

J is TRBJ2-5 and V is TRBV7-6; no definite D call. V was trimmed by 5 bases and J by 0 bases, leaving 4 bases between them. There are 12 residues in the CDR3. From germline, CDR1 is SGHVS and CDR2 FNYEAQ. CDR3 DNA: TGTGCCAGCAGCCGGTACCAAGAGACCCAGTACTTC. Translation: CASSRYQETQYF. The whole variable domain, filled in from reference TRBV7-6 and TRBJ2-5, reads GAGVSQSPRYKVTKRGQDVALRCDPISGHVSLYWYRQALGQGPEFLTYFNYEAQQDKSGLPNDRFSAERPEGSISTLTIQRTEQRDSAMYRCASSRYQETQYFGPGTRLLVL.

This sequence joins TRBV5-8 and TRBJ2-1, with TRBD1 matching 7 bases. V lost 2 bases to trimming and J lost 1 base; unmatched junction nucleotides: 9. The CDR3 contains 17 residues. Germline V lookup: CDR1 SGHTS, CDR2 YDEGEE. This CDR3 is CASSLDRDAASYNEQFF. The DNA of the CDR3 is TGTGCCAGCAGCTTAGACAGGGATGCCGCATCCTACAATGAGCAGTTCTTC.

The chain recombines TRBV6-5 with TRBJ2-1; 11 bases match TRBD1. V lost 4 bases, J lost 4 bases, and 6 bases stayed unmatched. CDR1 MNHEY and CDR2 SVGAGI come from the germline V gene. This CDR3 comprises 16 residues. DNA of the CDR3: TGTGCCAGCAGTTCGACCGGGACAGGGGGATACAATGAGCAGTTCTTC. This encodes CASSSTGTGGYNEQFF.

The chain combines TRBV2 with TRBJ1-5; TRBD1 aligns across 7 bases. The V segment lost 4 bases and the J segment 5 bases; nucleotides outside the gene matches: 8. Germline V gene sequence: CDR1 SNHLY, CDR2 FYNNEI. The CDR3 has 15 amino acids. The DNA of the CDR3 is TGTGCCAGCAGTGTTAGGGGACAGTTGCATCAGCCCCAGCATTTT. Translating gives CASSVRGQLHQPQHF.

The DNA for the CDR3 is TGTGCCAGCAGCCCGTGGACAGGGGAGAACACTGAAGCTTTCTTT. Translating it yields CASSPWTGENTEAFF. The gene calls are TRBV7-8 and TRBJ1-1; TRBD1 matches at 9 bases. Germline CDR1 reads SGHVS; CDR2 reads FQNEAQ. The J segment lost 1 base and the V segment lost 5 bases, leaving 5 bases of the junction unmatched. The CDR3 totals 15 residues.

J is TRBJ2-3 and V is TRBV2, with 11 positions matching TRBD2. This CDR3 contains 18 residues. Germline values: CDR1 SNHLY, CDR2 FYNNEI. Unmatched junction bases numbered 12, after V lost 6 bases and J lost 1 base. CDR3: CASSYLAGGTHGTDTQYF. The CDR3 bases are TGTGCCAGCAGCTACCTAGCGGGAGGAACCCATGGCACAGATACGCAGTATTTT.

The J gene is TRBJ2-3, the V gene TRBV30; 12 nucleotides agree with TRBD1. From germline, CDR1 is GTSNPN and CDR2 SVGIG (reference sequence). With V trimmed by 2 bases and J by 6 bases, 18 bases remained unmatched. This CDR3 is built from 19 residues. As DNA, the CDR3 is TGTGCCTGGAGTCCGGGACAGGGGGCTAGCCTTATCAAAGGGGATACGCAGTATTTT. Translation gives CAWSPGQGASLIKGDTQYF.